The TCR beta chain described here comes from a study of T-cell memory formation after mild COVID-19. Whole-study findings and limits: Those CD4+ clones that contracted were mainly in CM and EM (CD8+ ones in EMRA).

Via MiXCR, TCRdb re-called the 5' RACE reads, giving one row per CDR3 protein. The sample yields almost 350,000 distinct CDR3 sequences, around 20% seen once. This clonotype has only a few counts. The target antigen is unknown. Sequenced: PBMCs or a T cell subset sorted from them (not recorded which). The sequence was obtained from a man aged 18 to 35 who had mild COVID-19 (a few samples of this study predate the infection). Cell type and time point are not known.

Here the CDR3 reads CASSLARWDPNVLTF. CDR3 DNA sequence: TGCGCCAGCAGCTTGGCCAGGTGGGATCCCAACGTCCTGACTTTC. The chain combines TRBV5-1 with TRBJ2-6; D is ambiguous. The germline gives CDR1 SGHRS, CDR2 YFSETQ. Trimming cost V 0 bases and J 8 bases, with 12 bases left between them. This CDR3 is built from 15 residues.